A selection of T cell receptor delta chains follows, all from one sample in a study of gamma-delta T cells after stem cell transplantation. TCRdb re-identified clones in the RT-PCR reads via CATT. The data show 1,000 to 1,500 delta-chain clones, about 2% seen once. The specimen sequenced was gamma-delta T cells. All receptors come from a human donor. It is not recorded whose cells these are; they may come from a transplant donor. CDR3s include the opening cysteine and the closing phenylalanine or tryptophan.

>TRDV1|TRDJ1|17
CALLPNWGSPYTDKLIF
>TRDV2|TRDJ1|18
CACDTVGDKGVRGDKLIF
>TRDV2|TRDJ1|18
CACDNLLESTEETDKLIF
>TRDV2|TRDJ1|15
CACDPMGQYTDKLIF
>TRDV2|TRDJ3|18
CACDTAGHYSWDTRQMFF
>TRDV2|TRDJ1|17
CACDTLVLGDKNDKLIF
>TRDV2|TRDJ1|19
CACDTVSTGGYVNTDKLIF
>TRDV2|TRDJ1|16
CACDTVGDTITDKLIF
>TRDV2|TRDJ3|25
CACDTVSGRGTPLRLSSWDTRQMFF
>TRDV2|TRDJ1|19
CACDTVRGIRDMSTDKLIF
>TRDV2|TRDJ3|20
CACDTPSTGGGSWDTRQMFF
>TRDV2|TRDJ1|17
CACDTVFGGGYTDKLIF
>TRDV2|TRDJ1|20
CACDTLSAGPGGYTADKLIF
>TRDV2|TRDJ1|16
CACDIAGDPFGDKLIF
>TRDV2|TRDJ1|12
CACERDSDKLIF
>TRDV2|TRDJ1|20
CACDPLSHLGTNPYTDKLIF
>TRDV2|TRDJ1|18
CACDALRVSVGDLDKLIF
>TRDV2|TRDJ1|16
CACDKLGDTNTDKLIF
>TRDV2|TRDJ1|22
CACDTVKNQGPYSTGGLHKLIF
>TRDV2|TRDJ1|20
CACDTLGPGGYDGYTDKLIF
>TRDV2|TRDJ1|16
CACDSLVLGDTDKLIF
>TRDV2|TRDJ3|20
CACDQTGGYASSWDTRQMFF
>TRDV2|TRDJ1|15
CACDRLGIHTDKLIF
>TRDV2|TRDJ3|17
CACDLTRVSWDTRQMFF
>TRDV2|TRDJ1|18
CACDTVQSTGDYTDKLIF
>TRDV2|TRDJ1|19
CACDTVPTGDTYVADKLIF
>TRDV2|TRDJ1|19
CACDLVRTGGPGGTDKLIF
>TRDV2|TRDJ3|18
CACDTGHFSSWDTRQMFF
>TRDV2|TRDJ1|19
CACDTVAHRLGVPEPKLIF
>TRDV1|TRDJ1|20
CALGELSRGFWGQYTDKLIF
>TRDV2|TRDJ1|18
CACDPVLGDTESTDKLIF
>TRDV2|TRDJ1|18
CACDTVGPTGSNTDKLIF
>TRDV2|TRDJ3|21
CACDTGGLGDLSSWDTRQMFF
>TRDV2|TRDJ1|22
CACDTIPPPSQALGPKTDKLIF
>TRDV1|TRDJ1|18
CALGDLIPLLVWPDKLIF
>TRDV2|TRDJ1|18
CACDTVSHTGGHTDKLIF
>TRDV2|TRDJ3|20
CACDTNWGTTASWGTRQMFF
>TRDV2|TRDJ1|16
CACDPMGGPYTDKLIF
>TRDV2|TRDJ1|18
CACDDLSESTEETDKLIF
>TRDV2|NA|16
CACDPVLGDTIDKLFF
>TRDV2|TRDJ1|16
CACDSVLGDTRVELIF
>TRDV2|TRDJ1|18
CACDSLTGDPGGTDKLIF
>TRAV29/DV5|TRDJ1|23
CAASGAISDRTGGYRTSTDKLIF
>TRDV2|TRDJ3|19
CACDTVRGTRAWDTRQMFF
>TRDV2|TRDJ1|16
CACVGLVGISSDKLIF
>TRDV2|TRDJ3|19
CACDSLRGNPSWDTRQMFF
>TRDV2|TRDJ1|16
CACDQLGDTHTDKLIF
>TRDV2|TRDJ1|15
CACDTVGFGTDKLIF
>TRDV2|TRDJ1|14
CACDSLGDTDKLIF
>TRDV2|TRDJ1|16
CACDTLGAQYTDKLIF
>TRDV2|TRDJ1|15
CACDTIIEQTDKLIF
>TRDV2|TRDJ1|17
CACDNILGDTEPLKLIF
>TRDV3|TRDJ1|16
CAFAPFSGGTTDKLIF
>TRDV2|TRDJ1|18
CACDRLGPRRGVLDKLIF
>TRDV2|TRDJ1|20
CACDTVGGLGDNLGAEKLTF
>TRDV2|TRDJ1|18
CACDTVGTGGYATDKLIF
>TRDV2|TRDJ1|16
CACDTLGIPSPDKLIF